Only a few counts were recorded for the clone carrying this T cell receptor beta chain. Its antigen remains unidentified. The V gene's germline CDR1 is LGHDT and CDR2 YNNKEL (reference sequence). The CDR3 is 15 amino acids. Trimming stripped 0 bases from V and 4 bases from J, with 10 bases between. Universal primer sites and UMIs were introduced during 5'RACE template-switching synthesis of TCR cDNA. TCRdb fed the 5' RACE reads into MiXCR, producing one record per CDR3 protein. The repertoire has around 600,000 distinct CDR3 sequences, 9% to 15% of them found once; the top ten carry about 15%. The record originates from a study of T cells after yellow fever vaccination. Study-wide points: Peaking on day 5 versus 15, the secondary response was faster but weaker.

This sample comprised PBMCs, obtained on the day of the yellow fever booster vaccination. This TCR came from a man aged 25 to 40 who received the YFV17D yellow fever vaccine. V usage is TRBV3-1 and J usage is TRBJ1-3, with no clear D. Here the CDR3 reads CASSQEFGSGNTIYF. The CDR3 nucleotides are TGTGCCAGCAGCCAAGAATTTGGGTCCGGAAACACCATATATTTT. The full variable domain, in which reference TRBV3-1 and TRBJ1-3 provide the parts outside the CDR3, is DTAVSQTPKYLVTQMGNDKSIKCEQNLGHDTMYWYKQDSKKFLKIMFSYNNKELIINETVPNRFSPKSPDKAHLNLHINSLELGDSAVYFCASSQEFGSGNTIYFGEGSWLTVV.